These 30 T cell receptor beta chains originate from one sample sequenced in a study of T cell changes during pregnancy in multiple sclerosis. Libraries were prepared by immunoSEQ multiplex PCR; TCRdb keeps only in-frame clonotypes and omits some of them. Here the sample spans around 53,000 clones, about 90% being singletons. The sequencing here drew on CD4+ T cells from peripheral blood mononuclear cells, taken after pregnancy. These receptors were collected from a female donor with multiple sclerosis, enrolled in a pregnancy study.

V gene TRBV4-3 combines with J gene TRBJ1-5, with D possibly being TRBD1 (6 bases). Germline loops: CDR1 LGHNA, CDR2 YSLEER. The CDR3 extends over 14 amino acids. Trimming left V 6 bases short and J 5 bases short, with 14 bases between. The CDR3 sequence: CASSPLQGYQPQHF. As DNA, the CDR3 is TGCGCCAGCAGTCCCCTCCAGGGGTATCAGCCCCAGCATTTT.

The rearrangement links TRBV5-1 to TRBJ2-5; D is ambiguous. Germline V CDR1 and CDR2: SGHRS, YFSETQ. V lost 0 bases and J lost 2, with 11 bases in between. The CDR3 contains 15 residues. CDR3 sequence reads: CASSLGDSRQETQYF. CDR3 bases: TGCGCCAGCAGCTTGGGTGACTCTCGACAAGAGACCCAGTACTTC.

The rearrangement links TRBV7-2 to TRBJ2-3, with 9 bases lining up with TRBD2. Germline CDR1 is SGHTA and CDR2 is FQGNSA. The CDR3 is 15 residues long. V lost 4 bases, J lost 6 bases, and 8 bases stayed unmatched. The CDR3 DNA reads TGTGCCAGCAGCTCGCGCGGGGGGGCCGGGGATACGCAGTATTTT. Encoded protein: CASSSRGGAGDTQYF.

The J gene is TRBJ1-2, the V gene TRBV6-5, with 7 bases fitting TRBD1. CDR3 length equals 14 residues. V gave up 6 bases and J gave up 4 bases; unmatched junction bases: 8. Germline V gives CDR1 MNHEY, CDR2 SVGAGI. The CDR3 spells CASRPGTDPYGYTF. The CDR3 DNA is TGTGCCAGCAGGCCCGGGACAGACCCCTATGGCTACACCTTC.

This clone appeared a single time. The chain uses TRBV6-5 and TRBJ1-5; D might be TRBD1 (6 bases). Per germline, CDR1 MNHEY and CDR2 SVGAGI. The CDR3 has 13 residues. Trimming took 10 bases from V and 6 from J, leaving 16 bases between them. CDR3 sequence: CATRGSGFQPQHF. The DNA of the CDR3 is TGTGCCACCAGGGGTTCGGGGTTTCAGCCCCAGCATTTT.

The chain is built from TRBV2 and TRBJ1-2; D might be TRBD1 (5 bases). Germline-derived CDR1 and CDR2 are SNHLY and FYNNEI. The V end was cut by 2 bases, the J end by 6 bases, with 13 bases between. CDR3 length: 14 residues. This chain's CDR3 is CASSETWGADGYTF. CDR3 nucleotide sequence: TGTGCCAGCAGTGAAACGTGGGGCGCGGATGGCTACACCTTC.

CDR3 sequence reads: CASSPMNTEAFF. In DNA, the CDR3 is TGTGCCAGCTCACCTATGAACACTGAAGCTTTCTTT. The V gene is TRBV18, the J gene TRBJ1-1; D remains unclear. Trimming took 3 bases from V and 0 from J, leaving 2 bases between them. CDR3 length equals 12 residues. CDR1 and CDR2 from the germline V gene are KGHSH and LQKENI.

Here the CDR3 reads CASSSLTASGNTIYF. The CDR3 DNA reads TGTGCCAGCAGCTCGCTGACTGCCTCTGGAAACACCATATATTTT. This chain joins TRBV7-3 and TRBJ1-3; no reliable D call. V was cut by 4 bases and J by 0 bases, with 10 bases left in between. This CDR3 is 15 amino acids long. Per the germline V gene, CDR1 is SGHTA and CDR2 is FQGTGA. The whole variable domain, filled in from reference TRBV7-3 and TRBJ1-3, reads GAGVSQTPSNKVTEKGKYVELRCDPISGHTALYWYRQSLGQGPEFLIYFQGTGAADDSGLPNDRFFAVRPEGSVSTLKIQRTERGDSAVYLCASSSLTASGNTIYFGEGSWLTVV.

The V gene is TRBV5-1, the J gene TRBJ1-5, with D perhaps TRBD1 (5 bases). The V gene lost 5 bases and the J gene lost 6 bases, with 12 bases spanning the gap. Germline CDR1 and CDR2: SGHRS and YFSETQ. CDR3 length: 13 amino acids. The CDR3 region has the DNA TGCGCCAGCAGTGCAGGGTTAGGTCAGCCCCAGCATTTT. Amino acids: CASSAGLGQPQHF.

V usage is TRBV6-5 and J usage is TRBJ1-1, with TRBD1 matching 7 bases. Losses at the gene ends were 6 bases for V and 4 bases for J; bases not matched to a gene: 5. The CDR3 runs to 13 residues. CDR1 is MNHEY and CDR2 is SVGAGI in the germline V gene. This CDR3 is CASRRQGLTEAFF. CDR3 nucleotides: TGTGCCAGCAGGCGACAGGGCCTCACTGAAGCTTTCTTT.

J is TRBJ1-2 and V is TRBV6-1; D is unresolved. The V and J ends lost 4 bases and 0 bases respectively, with 6 bases between them. The CDR3 is made up of 13 amino acids. Germline CDR1 is MNHNS and CDR2 is SASEGT. Here the CDR3 DNA reads TGTGCCAGCAGTGTACTCACTAACTATGGCTACACCTTC. It translates to CASSVLTNYGYTF.

This clone was counted once. The chain has TRBV7-3 and TRBJ1-6; weak D call: TRBD1 (5 bases). Germline-derived CDR1 and CDR2 are SGHTA and FQGTGA. V gave up 5 bases and J gave up 8 bases, with 13 bases separating them. CDR3 length equals 14 residues. The CDR3 sequence: CASSGGTRDSPLHF. In nucleotides, the CDR3 is TGTGCCAGCAGCGGGGGGACGAGGGATTCACCCCTCCACTTT.

V gene TRBV19 combines with J gene TRBJ2-1, with TRBD2 matching 12 bases. Per germline, CDR1 LNHDA and CDR2 SQIVND (reference sequence). The CDR3 runs 16 residues. Unmatched junction bases numbered 6, after V lost 5 bases and J lost 4 bases. The CDR3 region is CASSPPGLAGYNEQFF. The DNA for the CDR3 is TGTGCCAGTAGTCCGCCGGGACTAGCGGGTTACAATGAGCAGTTCTTC. Together with reference TRBV19 and TRBJ2-1, the CDR3 gives the full variable domain: DGGITQSPKYLFRKEGQNVTLSCEQNLNHDAMYWYRQDPGQGLRLIYYSQIVNDFQKGDIAEGYSVSREKKESFPLTVTSAQKNPTAFYLCASSPPGLAGYNEQFFGPGTRLTVL.

V usage is TRBV10-3 and J usage is TRBJ2-6; no clear D gene. The CDR3 totals 16 residues. The ends were cut back, 0 bases at V and 4 bases at J, with 10 bases in the middle. CDR1 ENHRY and CDR2 SYGVKD come from the germline V gene. The CDR3 protein is CAISESGITGANVLTF. CDR3 DNA sequence: TGTGCCATCAGTGAGTCGGGCATAACGGGGGCCAACGTCCTGACTTTC.

V gene TRBV7-2 combines with J gene TRBJ1-2, with TRBD1 identical over 8 bases. The CDR3 sequence is 17 residues long. From germline, CDR1 is SGHTA and CDR2 FQGNSA. With V trimmed by 2 bases and J by 2 bases, 10 bases remained unmatched. CDR3 sequence: CASSLPFQGARNYGYTF. DNA for the CDR3: TGTGCCAGCAGCTTACCCTTTCAGGGGGCCAGAAACTATGGCTACACCTTC.

V and J are TRBV18 and TRBJ2-1; D is possibly TRBD2 (5 bases). The V end was cut by 6 bases, the J end by 8 bases, with 14 bases between. This CDR3 spans 13 amino acids. CDR1 KGHSH and CDR2 LQKENI come from the germline V gene. CDR3 in amino acids: CASSPGMLHEQFF. In DNA, the CDR3 is TGTGCCAGCTCCCCCGGGATGTTGCATGAGCAGTTCTTC.

This sequence joins TRBV19 and TRBJ1-3, with TRBD1 matching 7 bases. From germline, CDR1 is LNHDA and CDR2 SQIVND (reference sequence). V shed 7 bases, J shed 4 bases, and the junction held 7 bases outside the gene matches. This CDR3 is 14 amino acids long. The chain's CDR3 is CASKRTGGGNTIYF. DNA for the CDR3: TGTGCCAGTAAACGGACAGGCGGAGGAAACACCATATATTTT.

This chain connects TRBV21-1 to TRBJ1-1; the table calls TRBD1, which could not be checked here. TRBV21-1 is described as a pseudogene. The CDR3 contains 18 residues. CDR3 in amino acids: CASSKEQGPICSNTEAFF. Here the CDR3 DNA reads TGTGCCAGCAGCAAAGAACAGGGGCCCATTTGCTCGAACACTGAAGCTTTCTTT.

The genes are TRBV13 and TRBJ1-1, with D maybe TRBD1 (5 bases). Germline loops: CDR1 PRHDT, CDR2 FYEKMQ (reference sequence). The CDR3 extends over 16 amino acids. Trimming left V 4 bases short and J 4 bases short, with 19 bases between. CDR3 sequence: CASSSPLGVAVTEAFF. CDR3 nucleotides: TGTGCCAGCAGCTCACCTTTAGGGGTCGCCGTCACTGAAGCTTTCTTT.

J is TRBJ1-4 and V is TRBV27, with 7 bases matching TRBD1. The V and J ends lost 3 bases and 6 bases, in that order; junction bases with no gene match: 13. CDR1 is MNHEY, CDR2 SMNVEV, per germline (reference sequence). The CDR3 has 17 residues. The DNA of the CDR3 is TGTGCCAGCAGTTTTCTTTCCCGCGGGACAGTTCATGAAAAACTGTTTTTT. Amino acids: CASSFLSRGTVHEKLFF.

V gene TRBV5-4 combines with J gene TRBJ2-3; a possible D gene is TRBD2 (8 bases). The CDR3 is made up of 15 amino acids. Trimming shortened V by 4 bases and J by 2 bases, and 14 bases separated the two germline ends. Germline-derived CDR1 and CDR2 are SGHNT and YYREEE (reference sequence). The CDR3 region has the DNA TGTGCCAGCAGCCGGGAGGGGGCCTACACAGATACGCAGTATTTT. Translated, it gives CASSREGAYTDTQYF.

The chain combines TRBV4-1 with TRBJ1-2; the D is unclear. This CDR3 contains 16 residues. V was pared by 0 bases and J by 2 bases, with 13 bases between. Germline V gene sequence: CDR1 MGHRA, CDR2 YSYEKL. DNA of the CDR3: TGCGCCAGCAGCCAAGATAGCTCACCCCCCAACTATGGCTACACCTTC. Translation: CASSQDSSPPNYGYTF.

The CDR3 here is CASANQGNSPLHF. CDR3 DNA sequence: TGTGCCAGTGCCAATCAGGGGAATTCACCCCTCCACTTT. This chain links TRBV6-5 with TRBJ1-6; possible D gene TRBD1, 6 bases. The CDR3 runs 13 residues. The V end lost 9 bases, the J end lost 7 bases, and 13 bases lay between the germline ends. Germline V gene sequence: CDR1 MNHEY, CDR2 SVGAGI.

The chain recombines TRBV6-6 with TRBJ2-7; 7 positions match TRBD1. The V gene's germline CDR1 is MNHNY and CDR2 SVGAGI (reference sequence). The CDR3 is made up of 14 amino acids. V was clipped by 6 bases and J by 0 bases; unmatched bases: 5. The CDR3 protein is CASSRDSYSYEQYF. CDR3 coding DNA: TGTGCCAGCAGCAGGGACAGTTACTCCTACGAGCAGTACTTC.

The chain recombines TRBV4-3 with TRBJ2-5; the match to TRBD2 covers 15 bases. J gave up 6 bases and V 3 bases, and 2 bases lay outside the gene matches. Germline V gene data show CDR1 as LGHNA and CDR2 as YSLEER. The CDR3 is made up of 15 amino acids. The chain's CDR3 is CASSHGTSGGKTQYF. The CDR3 nucleotides read TGCGCCAGCAGCCACGGGACTAGCGGGGGGAAGACCCAGTACTTC.

This clone has only one observation. This chain uses TRBV18 with TRBJ2-3; 11 positions match TRBD2. Trimming at V came to 3 bases and at J to 2 bases, leaving 10 bases not matched to a gene. There are 18 residues in the CDR3. Germline lookup yields CDR1 KGHSH and CDR2 LQKENI. The DNA for the CDR3 is TGTGCCAGCTCACCTCGAACGCTAGCGGGGGGCCCCACAGATACGCAGTATTTT. Translation gives CASSPRTLAGGPTDTQYF.

The gene calls are TRBV19 and TRBJ2-7; 9 nucleotides agree with TRBD1. The V gene end was trimmed by 3 bases and the J gene end by 4 bases; junction bases not matched to a gene: 4. Germline lookup yields CDR1 LNHDA and CDR2 SQIVND (reference sequence). The CDR3 is made up of 14 amino acids. CDR3 protein: CASSIGTGQYEQYF. The CDR3 nucleotides read TGTGCCAGTAGTATTGGGACAGGGCAATACGAGCAGTACTTC.

The gene calls are TRBV9 and TRBJ2-2; tentatively, D is TRBD1 (5 bases). Germline V gene sequence: CDR1 SGDLS, CDR2 YYNGEE. The V end lost 0 bases, the J end lost 1 base, and 7 bases lay between the germline ends. This CDR3 is built from 15 residues. Written as DNA, the CDR3 is TGTGCCAGCAGCGTAGCAGGGAAGAACACCGGGGAGCTGTTTTTT. Translating it yields CASSVAGKNTGELFF.

The chain combines TRBV4-1 with TRBJ1-5; D is uncertain. The CDR3 spans 16 residues. CDR1 is MGHRA and CDR2 is YSYEKL in the germline V gene. Trimming left V 0 bases short and J 7 bases short, with 16 bases between. The CDR3 here is CASSQDRGQPLQPQHF. CDR3 nucleotides: TGCGCCAGCAGCCAAGATCGAGGGCAGCCGTTGCAGCCCCAGCATTTT.

V usage is TRBV25-1 and J usage is TRBJ1-5; 11 nucleotides match TRBD1. Germline CDR1 reads MGHDK; CDR2 reads SYGVNS. Trimming cost V 8 bases and J 5 bases; bases outside gene matches: 5. The CDR3 loop spans 14 amino acids. In DNA, the CDR3 is TGTGCCAGCGGGGGACAGGGGGGACATCAGCCCCAGCATTTT. This encodes CASGGQGGHQPQHF.